The 10 T cell receptor beta chains below were found in one sample sequenced in a study of response to subunit inactivated influenza vaccine (dated 2018 in TCRdb). Library prep was done by RT-PCR. For sequencing, an Illumina HiSeq 2500 was employed. TCRdb reanalyzed the raw reads on its own, using fastp at Q25 for trimming and MiXCR for clone calling, and kept in-frame beta chains. CDR3 protein duplicates are merged, each entry listing the most common genes and DNA. In all, the sample holds some 520,000 distinct CDR3 sequences, and approximately 15% of those were seen once. The ten largest clonotypes hold over 2.5% of the sample. This material consisted of CD4+ T cells sorted from PBMCs, taken around 2 years after vaccination. The receptor source for this set is a man aged 50-75 years who received an inactivated influenza vaccine. Donor details come from another sample of the same person, matched by shared clones.

The V call is TRBV29-1, the J call TRBJ2-7, with unresolved D. Per the germline V gene, CDR1 is SQVTM and CDR2 is ANQGSEA. Trimming shortened V by 5 bases and J by 3 bases, and 8 bases separated the two germline ends. The CDR3 has 11 residues. The CDR3 is CSVNLSYEQYF. The CDR3 DNA reads TGCAGCGTTAATCTAAGCTACGAGCAGTACTTC.

The rearrangement links TRBV12-3 or TRBV12-4 to TRBJ2-7, with D unclear. V was shortened by 2 bases and J by 9 bases, with 17 bases between the two germline ends. This CDR3 comprises 14 residues. The CDR3 bases are TGTGCCAGCAGTTTAAGGCGGCTTCCTGGTGGGCAGTACTTC. It translates to CASSLRRLPGGQYF.

This clonotype has only a few counts. The chain couples TRBV5-1 to TRBJ1-2, with unresolved D. Between the trimmed V and J ends, which lost 4 bases and 8 bases, there was a span of 15 bases. CDR3 length: 13 amino acids. Germline loops: CDR1 SGHRS, CDR2 YFSETQ. The CDR3 nucleotides read TGCGCCAGCAGCCCTCGAGAGGGCAGGGGCTACACCTTC. It yields the protein CASSPREGRGYTF.

This clonotype was detected only a few times. This chain links TRBV12-3 or TRBV12-4 with TRBJ2-3; D may be TRBD2 (6 bases). V lost 4 bases and J 4 bases, leaving 12 bases between the germline ends. The CDR3 totals 14 residues. The CDR3 sequence: CASSSSGEADTQYF. The CDR3 coding sequence is TGTGCCAGCAGTTCCTCTGGGGAGGCAGATACGCAGTATTTT.

The chain has TRBV29-1 and TRBJ2-1, with TRBD2 matching 8 bases. CDR1 SQVTM and CDR2 ANQGSEA come from the germline V gene. The CDR3 has 14 amino acids. The J segment lost 3 bases and the V segment lost 4 bases, leaving 5 bases of the junction unmatched. The CDR3 sequence is CSVAAGGYYNEQFF. In DNA, the CDR3 is TGCAGCGTTGCTGCGGGAGGCTACTACAATGAGCAGTTCTTC.

This clonotype has more than one count but fewer than ten. The DNA for the CDR3 is TGCAGTGCCGCACTTTACGAGCAGTACTTC. The encoded protein is CSAALYEQYF. The chain has TRBV20-1 and TRBJ2-7, with no clear D. The CDR3 is 10 residues long. Trimming shortened V by 6 bases and J by 4 bases, and 7 bases separated the two germline ends. Germline V gives CDR1 DFQATT, CDR2 SNEGSKA (reference sequence).

This clonotype appeared once. The gene calls are TRBV30 and TRBJ2-2; the D is unclear. The CDR3 consists of 13 residues. CDR1 GTSNPN and CDR2 SVGIG come from the germline V gene (reference sequence). Trimming cost V 3 bases and J 6 bases, with 11 bases left between them. The CDR3 DNA reads TGTGCCTGGAGCTACGGACCCCCCGGGGAGCTGTTTTTT. Amino acids: CAWSYGPPGELFF.

Only a few counts were recorded for this clonotype. The J gene is TRBJ2-7, the V gene TRBV14, with D perhaps matching TRBD1 or TRBD2 (7 bases each). CDR3 length: 19 amino acids. Trimming took off 4 bases at V and 3 bases at J, with 28 bases between the two ends. The germline CDR1 and CDR2 sequences are SGHDN and FVKESK. The CDR3 region has the DNA TGTGCCAGCAGCCTACTCCCTTTTGGGGGAACCAGGGGGGGCTACGAGCAGTACTTC. As protein: CASSLLPFGGTRGGYEQYF.

This rearrangement joins TRBV5-1 to TRBJ2-5; perhaps TRBD1 as D (6 bases). The CDR3 contains 16 residues. Trimming pared 0 bases from V and 2 bases from J, leaving 14 bases between. Germline V gene data show CDR1 as SGHRS and CDR2 as YFSETQ. CDR3 DNA: TGCGCCAGCAGCTTGGGGGTCGGACAGCCACAAGAGACCCAGTACTTC. Its protein product is CASSLGVGQPQETQYF.

The CDR3 DNA reads as TGTGCCATCAGTGAAACTAATGAAAAACTGTTTTTT. It yields the protein CAISETNEKLFF. V is TRBV10-3 and J is TRBJ1-4; D gene ambiguous. Germline V gives CDR1 ENHRY, CDR2 SYGVKD. The V end was cut by 3 bases, the J end by 1 base, with 0 bases between. This CDR3 region has 12 residues.